Here is one T cell receptor beta chain with its context. Germline V CDR1 and CDR2: MNHEY, SMNVEV (reference sequence). The V segment lost 5 bases and the J segment 2 bases; nucleotides outside the gene matches: 6. This CDR3 has 15 residues. The data were taken from a study of blood T cell repertoires in COVID-19. For the study at large: PBMCs, B-cell-depleted T cells, or T cells provided the cDNA or gDNA that made up the material.

The study recruited people aged about 18 to 95 years across about two dozen US areas. Generated by immunoSEQ multiplex PCR, the TCRdb table keeps only in-frame clones and is missing some. The sample shows under 350,000 clones, just over 85% of them seen only once. The chain uses TRBV27 and TRBJ2-1, with 7 bases matching TRBD1. Input material: PBMCs or T cells enriched from blood (not recorded which). The receptor was isolated from a woman aged 40 to 50 with acute COVID-19. In DNA form, the CDR3 reads TGTGCCAGCAGTCCACAGGGGCAACCCTACAATGAGCAGTTCTTC. The encoded protein is CASSPQGQPYNEQFF.